This record looks at one T cell receptor beta chain sequence and its context. The antigen remains undetermined. The data originate from a study of cytomegalovirus exposure and HLA in healthy donors. Overall study: The early release's HLA-typed donors yielded approximately 82 million unique TCRs. Study results and limitations: Trimming of TCR beta V- and J-genes showed a link, identified in a later analysis, to a missense DCLRE1C variant.

Although they were nominally healthy when sampled, donors likely had unrecorded immune exposures. Germline V CDR1 and CDR2: LNHDA, SQIVND (reference sequence). This CDR3 region has 15 residues. V was pared by 6 bases and J by 4 bases, with 5 bases of the junction left unmatched. 60 Vbeta and 13 Jbeta primers were used in PCR. Sequencing used immunoSEQ multiplex PCR; TCRdb keeps in-frame clones, though not all of them. The profile covers approximately 37,000 clones, with around two thirds appearing a single time and roughly 6% taken by the ten largest. Sequences were obtained from PBMCs. This clonotype was sampled from a man aged 25 to 40 in good health and CMV-seronegative. V usage is TRBV19 and J usage is TRBJ2-1; TRBD2 aligns across 11 bases. The CDR3 loop reads CASRALAGVYNEQFF. The CDR3 region has the DNA TGTGCCAGTAGAGCACTAGCGGGGGTGTACAATGAGCAGTTCTTC.